The 28 T cell receptor beta chains reported below all come from one sample, sequenced in a study of CD4+ T cells in melanoma. The protocol was immunoSEQ multiplex PCR, while the TCRdb copy is restricted to in-frame clones and leaves out a portion. The sample consists of under 20,000 clones, 83% of them appearing once. The sequencing sample was made of cells from a culture (not recorded whether cultured in vitro). All receptors come from a human donor with melanoma.

V gene TRBV27 combines with J gene TRBJ2-2; TRBD2 agrees at 8 bases. Unmatched junction bases numbered 8, after V lost 3 bases and J lost 8 bases. This CDR3 is built from 15 residues. Germline CDR1 and CDR2: MNHEY and SMNVEV (reference sequence). This CDR3 is CASSFGGSGRGELFF. Here the CDR3 DNA reads TGTGCCAGCAGTTTCGGGGGCAGCGGGAGAGGGGAGCTGTTTTTT.

V usage is TRBV7-2 and J usage is TRBJ2-3; D is possibly TRBD1 or TRBD2 (5 bases each). This CDR3 spans 16 amino acids. Germline values: CDR1 SGHTA, CDR2 FQGNSA. Between the trimmed V and J ends, which lost 3 bases and 0 bases, there was a span of 13 bases. This CDR3 is CASSLTGTASTDTQYF. DNA for the CDR3: TGTGCCAGCAGCTTGACCGGGACGGCTAGCACAGATACGCAGTATTTT.

The chain carries TRBV11-2 and TRBJ1-2; 9 bases are a match to TRBD1. After removal of 1 base from V and 8 bases from J, the junction contained 2 bases not matched to a gene. The germline V gene has CDR1 SGHAT and CDR2 FQNNGV. The CDR3 has 13 amino acids. CDR3 DNA: TGTGCCAGCAGCTTAGGGACAGGGGAGGGCTACACCTTC. It encodes CASSLGTGEGYTF.

The V call is TRBV6-1, the J call TRBJ1-1; possibly TRBD1 for D (5 bases). The germline CDR1 and CDR2 sequences are MNHNS and SASEGT. Trimming took off 2 bases at V and 8 bases at J, with 12 bases between the two ends. CDR3 size: 13 residues. The CDR3 sequence: CASSEYPQGEAFF. The CDR3 nucleotides are TGTGCCAGCAGTGAATATCCCCAGGGAGAAGCTTTCTTT.

The chain joins TRBV2 to TRBJ2-7; 7 bases are a match to TRBD1. The V segment lost 5 bases and the J segment 3 bases; nucleotides outside the gene matches: 1. Germline CDR1 and CDR2: SNHLY and FYNNEI. The CDR3 consists of 12 residues. CDR3 DNA: TGTGCCAGCAGTCGGGACAGCTACGAGCAGTACTTC. It translates to CASSRDSYEQYF.

J is TRBJ1-1 and V is TRBV27; perhaps TRBD1 as D (5 bases). The CDR3 is 14 residues long. V was shortened by 11 bases and J by 1 base, with 17 bases between the two germline ends. Germline V lookup: CDR1 MNHEY, CDR2 SMNVEV (reference sequence). The CDR3 bases are TGTGCCTCACGCCCTTATGGGACGAACACTGAAGCTTTCTTT. It is translated as CASRPYGTNTEAFF.

The chain carries TRBV6-5 and TRBJ2-3, with 7 bases matching TRBD1. Trimming cost V 0 bases and J 8 bases; bases outside gene matches: 5. The germline V gene has CDR1 MNHEY and CDR2 SVGAGI. The CDR3 runs to 14 residues. As DNA, the CDR3 is TGTGCCAGCAGTTACTCGACAGGGATATTTACGCAGTATTTT. As protein: CASSYSTGIFTQYF.

This clone has more than one count but fewer than ten. The chain links TRBV19 to TRBJ1-2; D may be TRBD1 (5 bases). This CDR3 is 17 amino acids long. The germline V and J ends were trimmed by 3 bases and 3 bases, with 20 bases remaining between them. Germline CDR1 LNHDA, CDR2 SQIVND (reference sequence). The CDR3 loop reads CASSMWDPRNLYYGYTF. The CDR3 nucleotides read TGTGCCAGTAGTATGTGGGACCCGCGAAACCTATACTATGGCTACACCTTC.

In its sample, this clone was seen a few times. The chain carries TRBV5-4 and TRBJ1-2; a weak D match, TRBD1 (6 bases). Per germline, CDR1 SGHNT and CDR2 YYREEE (reference sequence). V was clipped by 3 bases and J by 8 bases, with 20 bases between them. The CDR3 is made up of 15 amino acids. The CDR3 DNA reads as TGTGCCAGCAGCTCAGATGACAGGTCCTTGTCGGGCTACACCTTC. Translated: CASSSDDRSLSGYTF.

The genes are TRBV25-1 and TRBJ2-5; D not certain. V gave up 3 bases and J gave up 5 bases, with 19 bases separating them. The CDR3 loop spans 16 amino acids. The V gene's germline CDR1 is MGHDK and CDR2 SYGVNS. CDR3 sequence: CASSDPGGLGRETQYF. The CDR3, as DNA: TGTGCCAGCAGTGATCCTGGTGGGCTGGGCCGGGAGACCCAGTACTTC.

The V gene is TRBV6-5, the J gene TRBJ1-1; D remains ambiguous. The V and J ends lost 6 bases and 1 base respectively, with 6 bases between them. CDR3 length: 12 residues. CDR1 is MNHEY, CDR2 SVGAGI, per germline. The CDR3 DNA sequence: TGTGCCAGCAGCGGAAGGAACACTGAAGCTTTCTTT. It is translated as CASSGRNTEAFF.

This chain links TRBV18 with TRBJ2-3; tentatively, D is TRBD1 or TRBD2 (5 bases each). Germline V CDR1 and CDR2: KGHSH, LQKENI. Trimming removed 5 bases at V and 4 bases at J, with 13 bases between. The CDR3 covers 14 residues. CDR3 sequence: CASSTGTRSDTQYF. For the CDR3, the DNA is TGTGCCAGCTCAACCGGGACGAGGTCAGATACGCAGTATTTT.

J is TRBJ2-7 and V is TRBV7-2; 7 bases match TRBD1. CDR1 SGHTA and CDR2 FQGNSA come from the germline V gene. The ends lost 4 bases at V and 4 bases at J; junction bases unmatched: 7. The CDR3 has 14 residues. The CDR3 sequence: CASSWNRGTYEQYF. Here the CDR3 DNA reads TGTGCCAGCAGCTGGAACAGGGGTACTTACGAGCAGTACTTC.

The chain links TRBV2 to TRBJ1-5, with D tentatively TRBD1 (5 bases). Germline CDR1 and CDR2: SNHLY and FYNNEI. V was shortened by 6 bases and J by 1 base, with 7 bases between the two germline ends. The CDR3 consists of 13 residues. This chain's CDR3 is CASRRQSNQPQHF. CDR3 nucleotides: TGTGCCAGCAGGCGACAGAGCAATCAGCCCCAGCATTTT.

The rearrangement uses TRBV6-6 and TRBJ1-1; 8 positions match TRBD1. V lost 2 bases and J lost 1; bases outside the gene matches: 3. The length of the CDR3 is 15 residues. Looked up from germline, CDR1 is MNHNY and CDR2 is SVGAGI (reference sequence). CDR3 sequence reads: CASSYAGTGNTEAFF. Written as DNA, the CDR3 is TGTGCCAGCAGTTACGCCGGGACAGGGAACACTGAAGCTTTCTTT.

The chain recombines TRBV6-1 with TRBJ2-5; 10 bases are shared with TRBD2. This CDR3 has 14 residues. The germline CDR1 and CDR2 sequences are MNHNS and SASEGT. V lost 6 bases and J lost 2; bases outside the gene matches: 3. The CDR3 protein is CASRLAGTQETQYF. Here the CDR3 DNA reads TGTGCCAGCAGACTAGCGGGGACACAAGAGACCCAGTACTTC.

V usage is TRBV11-2 and J usage is TRBJ2-7, with TRBD2 matching 7 bases. Germline trimming cut 1 base from V and 4 bases from J; bases unmatched to any gene: 7. This CDR3 contains 15 residues. In germline, CDR1 is SGHAT, CDR2 FQNNGV. The CDR3 sequence is CASSLGTQRGYEQYF. CDR3 in DNA: TGTGCCAGCAGCTTAGGTACCCAGCGGGGTTACGAGCAGTACTTC.

The gene calls are TRBV9 and TRBJ2-7, with TRBD1 matching 10 bases. The CDR3 extends over 16 amino acids. With V trimmed by 7 bases and J by 6 bases, 16 bases remained unmatched. Germline assignment: CDR1 SGDLS and CDR2 YYNGEE. Written as DNA, the CDR3 is TGTGCCAGCGGGCGGGGCTCGACAGGGGGCACGGGCGAGCAGTACTTC. Amino acids: CASGRGSTGGTGEQYF.

The chain carries TRBV5-1 and TRBJ2-6; tentatively, D is TRBD1 (6 bases). The V and J ends lost 4 bases and 0 bases respectively, with 14 bases between them. The length of the CDR3 is 17 residues. CDR1 and CDR2 (germline): SGHRS, YFSETQ. CDR3 protein: CASSRDTGFSGANVLTF. Here the CDR3 DNA reads TGCGCCAGCAGCCGGGACACGGGTTTCTCTGGGGCCAACGTCCTGACTTTC.

The V gene is TRBV6-1, the J gene TRBJ2-3, with D unresolved. V lost 4 bases and J 6 bases, leaving 5 bases between the germline ends. Germline V gene sequence: CDR1 MNHNS, CDR2 SASEGT. The CDR3 spans 11 residues. CDR3 bases: TGTGCCAGCAGTGTTTACGATACGCAGTATTTT. This sequence encodes CASSVYDTQYF.

V usage is TRBV6-1 and J usage is TRBJ1-5; D gene uncertain. CDR1 and CDR2 from the germline V gene are MNHNS and SASEGT. The CDR3 length is 16 residues. V lost 4 bases to trimming and J lost 0 bases, with 13 bases between them. CDR3 sequence (DNA): TGTGCCAGCAGTGTAGGGTGGGCAGGTAGCAATCAGCCCCAGCATTTT. It is translated as CASSVGWAGSNQPQHF.

This clone was seen a few times. CDR3 sequence: CASREQGPRNSPLHF. In DNA, the CDR3 is TGTGCCAGCAGGGAACAGGGGCCGAGGAATTCACCCCTCCACTTT. The rearrangement joins TRBV2 to TRBJ1-6, with 7 bases identical to TRBD1. CDR1 is SNHLY and CDR2 is FYNNEI in the germline V gene. The CDR3 spans 15 residues. The junction had 9 bases not matched to a gene; V was cut back by 6 bases and J by 7 bases.

The chain is built from TRBV6-1 and TRBJ1-3; D not resolved. CDR3 length: 15 amino acids. V was pared by 3 bases and J by 2 bases, with 11 bases between. Germline lookup yields CDR1 MNHNS and CDR2 SASEGT. Written as DNA, the CDR3 is TGTGCCAGCAGTGAGATGGCGTACACTGGAAACACCATATATTTT. Protein: CASSEMAYTGNTIYF.

This clone was counted only a few times. The CDR3: CASSLEWGANTGELFF. The CDR3 bases are TGTGCCAGCAGCTTAGAATGGGGGGCCAACACCGGGGAGCTGTTTTTT. This rearrangement joins TRBV11-1 to TRBJ2-2; D is perhaps TRBD1 or TRBD2 (6 bases each). The length of the CDR3 is 16 residues. V was shortened by 1 base and J by 2 bases, with 11 bases between the two germline ends. Germline V gene lookup returns CDR1 SGHAT and CDR2 FQDESV (reference sequence).

The gene calls are TRBV7-2 and TRBJ1-3, with 9 bases lining up with TRBD1. CDR1 is SGHTA and CDR2 is FQGNSA in the germline V gene. CDR3 length: 15 amino acids. With 5 bases clipped from V and 2 bases from J, the junction kept 4 bases outside the gene matches. The CDR3: CASSPWTGAGNTIYF. The DNA for the CDR3 is TGTGCCAGCAGCCCCTGGACAGGGGCTGGAAACACCATATATTTT. Full variable domain (outside the CDR3, taken from reference TRBV7-2 and TRBJ1-3): GAGVSQSPSNKVTEKGKDVELRCDPISGHTALYWYRQSLGQGLEFLIYFQGNSAPDKSGLPSDRFSAERTGGSVSTLTIQRTQQEDSAVYLCASSPWTGAGNTIYFGEGSWLTVV.

The V and J genes are TRBV5-1 and TRBJ2-3; TRBD2 aligns across 7 bases. The trim removed 4 bases at V and 4 bases at J, leaving 6 bases unmatched. CDR1 is SGHRS and CDR2 is YFSETQ in the germline V gene. The CDR3 runs to 14 residues. The CDR3 protein is CASSSSGASDTQYF. CDR3 nucleotide sequence: TGCGCCAGCAGCAGCAGCGGGGCCTCAGATACGCAGTATTTT.

The chain joins TRBV7-9 to TRBJ2-1, with 10 bases lining up with TRBD2. The CDR3 sequence is 14 residues long. Germline CDR1 and CDR2: SEHNR and FQNEAQ (reference sequence). J was trimmed by 5 bases and V by 5 bases; bases with no gene match: 3. In DNA form, the CDR3 reads TGTGCCAGCAGCCGACTAGCGGGTGACAATGAGCAGTTCTTC. Protein: CASSRLAGDNEQFF.

The CDR3, as DNA: TGTGCCAGCAGAAAGGGACAGGGAAACACCATATATTTT. As protein: CASRKGQGNTIYF. This chain joins TRBV11-2 and TRBJ1-3; 7 nucleotides agree with TRBD1. This CDR3 has 13 amino acids. J lost 4 bases, V lost 6 bases, and 3 bases had no gene match. The germline CDR1 and CDR2 sequences are SGHAT and FQNNGV. The whole variable domain, remainder taken from reference TRBV11-2 and TRBJ1-3, is EAGVAQSPRYKIIEKRQSVAFWCNPISGHATLYWYQQILGQGPKLLIQFQNNGVVDDSQLPKDRFSAERLKGVDSTLKIQPAKLEDSAVYLCASRKGQGNTIYFGEGSWLTVV.